This T cell receptor (beta chain) stems from a study of post-analysis software for immune sequencing data. This CDR3 has 15 residues. V lost 1 base to trimming and J lost 0 bases, with 9 bases between them. Per the germline V gene, CDR1 is SGHTA and CDR2 is FQGNSA. Study-level points and caveats: Patients carried roughly 5 TRBV segments more frequently than controls did, and TRBV5-6, TRBV5-1 and TRBV20-1 were among them. Multiple sclerosis patients showed significantly lower normalized Chao1 diversity than controls did.

Prepared TCR beta cDNA libraries contained unique molecular identifiers. TCRdb redid the calling of the PCR reads with MiXCR, one entry per CDR3 protein. The sample holds about 620,000 distinct CDR3 sequences, about 44% seen once. Remarks on this clonotype: Its antigen is not known.

The chain couples TRBV7-2 to TRBJ1-1; D not certain. The sample consisted of blood. The source is a girl aged 10-17 years with multiple sclerosis. This CDR3 is CASSLGVQVNTEAFF. The CDR3 DNA is TGTGCCAGCAGCTTAGGGGTGCAGGTGAACACTGAAGCTTTCTTT.